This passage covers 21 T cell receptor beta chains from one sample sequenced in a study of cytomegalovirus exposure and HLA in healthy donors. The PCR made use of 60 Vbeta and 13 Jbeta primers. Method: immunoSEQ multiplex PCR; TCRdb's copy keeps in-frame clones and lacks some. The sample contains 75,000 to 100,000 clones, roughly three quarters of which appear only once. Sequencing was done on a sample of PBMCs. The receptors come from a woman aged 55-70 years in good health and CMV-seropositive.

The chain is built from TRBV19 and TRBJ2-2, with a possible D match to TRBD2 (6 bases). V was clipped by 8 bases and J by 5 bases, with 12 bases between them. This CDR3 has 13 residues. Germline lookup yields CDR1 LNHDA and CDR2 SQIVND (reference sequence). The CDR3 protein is CASERERTGELFF. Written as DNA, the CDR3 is TGTGCCAGTGAACGGGAGAGGACCGGGGAGCTGTTTTTT.

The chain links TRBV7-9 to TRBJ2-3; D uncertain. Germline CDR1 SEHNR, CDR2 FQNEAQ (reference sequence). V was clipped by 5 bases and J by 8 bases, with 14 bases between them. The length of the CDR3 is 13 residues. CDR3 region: CASSPKTRPTQYF. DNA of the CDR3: TGTGCCAGCAGCCCAAAGACTCGTCCTACGCAGTATTTT.

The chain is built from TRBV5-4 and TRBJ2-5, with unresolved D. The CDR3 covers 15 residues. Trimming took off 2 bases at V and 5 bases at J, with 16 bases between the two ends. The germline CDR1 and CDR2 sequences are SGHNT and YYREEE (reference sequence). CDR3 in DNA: TGTGCCAGCAGCTTCGGCCAGCACCGACTGGAGACCCAGTACTTC. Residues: CASSFGQHRLETQYF.

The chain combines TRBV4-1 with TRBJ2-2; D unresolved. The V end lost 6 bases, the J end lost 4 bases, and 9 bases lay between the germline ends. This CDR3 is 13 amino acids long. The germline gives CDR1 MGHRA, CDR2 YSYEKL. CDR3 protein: CASSLGRTGELFF. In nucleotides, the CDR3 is TGCGCCAGCAGTTTGGGCCGCACCGGGGAGCTGTTTTTT.

This CDR3 reads CASSMLGQGPETQYF. For the CDR3, the DNA is TGTGCCAGTAGTATGTTGGGACAGGGGCCAGAGACCCAGTACTTC. The V call is TRBV19, the J call TRBJ2-5; 10 bases fit TRBD1. The CDR3 spans 15 residues. CDR1 and CDR2 (germline): LNHDA, SQIVND (reference sequence). Trimming took 3 bases from V and 4 from J; bases not matched to a gene: 5.

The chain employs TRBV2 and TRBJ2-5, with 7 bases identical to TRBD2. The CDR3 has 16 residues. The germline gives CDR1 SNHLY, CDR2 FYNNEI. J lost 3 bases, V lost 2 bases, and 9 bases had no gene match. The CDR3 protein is CASSESQGAGEETQYF. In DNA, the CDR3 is TGTGCCAGCAGTGAAAGTCAAGGGGCGGGAGAAGAGACCCAGTACTTC.

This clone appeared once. The CDR3 region is CAWSSGTGGFYEQYF. The CDR3 DNA reads TGTGCCTGGAGTTCCGGGACAGGGGGTTTCTACGAGCAGTACTTC. The genes are TRBV30 and TRBJ2-7; 11 nucleotides match TRBD1. The trim removed 2 bases at V and 3 bases at J, leaving 6 bases unmatched. Germline V gene lookup returns CDR1 GTSNPN and CDR2 SVGIG (reference sequence). The CDR3 has 15 amino acids.

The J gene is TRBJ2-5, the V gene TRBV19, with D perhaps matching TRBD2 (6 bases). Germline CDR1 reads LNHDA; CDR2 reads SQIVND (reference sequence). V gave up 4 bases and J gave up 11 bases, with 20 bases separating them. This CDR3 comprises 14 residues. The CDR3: CASSKGQSLREQYF. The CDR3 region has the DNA TGTGCCAGTAGTAAAGGACAATCACTACGGGAGCAGTACTTC.

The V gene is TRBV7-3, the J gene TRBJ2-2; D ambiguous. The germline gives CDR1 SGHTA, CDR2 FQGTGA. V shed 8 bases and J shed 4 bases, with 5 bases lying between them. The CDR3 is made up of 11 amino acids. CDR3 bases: TGTGCCAGCGGGCGCACCGGGGAGCTGTTTTTT. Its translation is CASGRTGELFF. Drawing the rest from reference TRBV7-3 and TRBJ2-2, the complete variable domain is GAGVSQTPSNKVTEKGKYVELRCDPISGHTALYWYRQSLGQGPEFLIYFQGTGAADDSGLPNDRFFAVRPEGSVSTLKIQRTERGDSAVYLCASGRTGELFFGEGSRLTVL.

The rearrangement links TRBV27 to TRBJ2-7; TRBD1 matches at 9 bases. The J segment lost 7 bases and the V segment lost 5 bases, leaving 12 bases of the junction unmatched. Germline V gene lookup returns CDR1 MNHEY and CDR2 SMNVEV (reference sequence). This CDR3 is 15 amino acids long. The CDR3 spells CASSPGQGPWWEQYF. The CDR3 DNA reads TGTGCCAGCAGTCCCGGACAGGGGCCCTGGTGGGAGCAGTACTTC.

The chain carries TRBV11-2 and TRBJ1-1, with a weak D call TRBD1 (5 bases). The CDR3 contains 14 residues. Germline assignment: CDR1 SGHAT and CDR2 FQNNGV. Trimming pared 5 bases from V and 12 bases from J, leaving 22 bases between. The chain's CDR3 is CASSPTLQQRGSFF. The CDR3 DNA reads TGTGCCAGCAGCCCTACCCTACAGCAAAGGGGATCTTTCTTT.

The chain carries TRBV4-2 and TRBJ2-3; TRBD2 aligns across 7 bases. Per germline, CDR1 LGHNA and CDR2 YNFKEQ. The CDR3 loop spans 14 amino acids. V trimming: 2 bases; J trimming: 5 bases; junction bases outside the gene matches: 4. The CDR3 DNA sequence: TGTGCCAGCAGCCAAAGGGAGGGGAGAGATACGCAGTATTTT. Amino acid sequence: CASSQREGRDTQYF.

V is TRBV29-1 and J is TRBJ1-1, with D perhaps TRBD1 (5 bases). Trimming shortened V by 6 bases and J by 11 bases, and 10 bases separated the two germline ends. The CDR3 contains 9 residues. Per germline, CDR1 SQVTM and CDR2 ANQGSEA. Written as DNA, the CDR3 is TGCAGCGTCGGACGACAGGCTTTCTTT. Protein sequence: CSVGRQAFF.

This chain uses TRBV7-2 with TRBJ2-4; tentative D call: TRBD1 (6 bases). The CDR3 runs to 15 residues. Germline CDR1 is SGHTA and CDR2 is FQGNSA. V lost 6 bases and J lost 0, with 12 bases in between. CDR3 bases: TGTGCCAGCAGTTCTACAGGGATAGCCAAAAACATTCAGTACTTC. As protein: CASSSTGIAKNIQYF.

The CDR3 sequence is CAWSGTGDNQPQHF. The CDR3 DNA sequence: TGTGCCTGGAGTGGGACAGGGGACAATCAGCCCCAGCATTTT. This chain joins TRBV30 and TRBJ1-5; 9 bases align to TRBD1. This CDR3 region has 14 residues. Germline V gene data show CDR1 as GTSNPN and CDR2 as SVGIG (reference sequence). J gave up 3 bases and V 1 base, and 1 base lay outside the gene matches.

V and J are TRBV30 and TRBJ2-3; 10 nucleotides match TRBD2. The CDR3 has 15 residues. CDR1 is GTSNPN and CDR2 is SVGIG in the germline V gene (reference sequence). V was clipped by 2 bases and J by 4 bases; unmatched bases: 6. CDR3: CAWSQLAGVADTQYF. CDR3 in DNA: TGTGCCTGGAGTCAGCTAGCGGGAGTAGCAGATACGCAGTATTTT.

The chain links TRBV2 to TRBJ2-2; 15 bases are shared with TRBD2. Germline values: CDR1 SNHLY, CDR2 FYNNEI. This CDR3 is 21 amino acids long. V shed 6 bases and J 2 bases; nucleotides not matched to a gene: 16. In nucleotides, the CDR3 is TGTGCCAGCAGACTCCAGATCCAGGGACTAGCGGGAGGAATCAACACCGGGGAGCTGTTTTTT. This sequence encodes CASRLQIQGLAGGINTGELFF. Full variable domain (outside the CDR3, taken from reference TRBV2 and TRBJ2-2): EPEVTQTPSHQVTQMGQEVILRCVPISNHLYFYWYRQILGQKVEFLVSFYNNEISEKSEIFDDQFSVERPDGSNFTLKIRSTKLEDSAMYFCASRLQIQGLAGGINTGELFFGEGSRLTVL.

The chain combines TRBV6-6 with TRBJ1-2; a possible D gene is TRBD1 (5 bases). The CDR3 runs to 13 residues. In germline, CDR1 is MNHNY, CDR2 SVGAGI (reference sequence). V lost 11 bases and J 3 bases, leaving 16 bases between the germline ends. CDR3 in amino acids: CAVPRRGDYGYTF. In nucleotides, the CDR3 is TGTGCCGTACCGAGGAGGGGCGACTATGGCTACACCTTC.

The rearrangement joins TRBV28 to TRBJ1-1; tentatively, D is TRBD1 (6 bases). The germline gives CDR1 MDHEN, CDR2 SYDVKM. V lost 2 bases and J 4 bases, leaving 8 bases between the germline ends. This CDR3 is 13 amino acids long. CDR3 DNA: TGTGCCAGCAGTTTAACAGGGCCCACTGAAGCTTTCTTT. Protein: CASSLTGPTEAFF.

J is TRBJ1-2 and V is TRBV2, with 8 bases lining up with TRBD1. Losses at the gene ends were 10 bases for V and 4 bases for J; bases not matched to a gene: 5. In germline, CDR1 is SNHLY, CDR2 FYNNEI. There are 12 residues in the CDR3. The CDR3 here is CATSGGGYGYTF. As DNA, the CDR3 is TGTGCCACCTCAGGGGGCGGCTATGGCTACACCTTC.

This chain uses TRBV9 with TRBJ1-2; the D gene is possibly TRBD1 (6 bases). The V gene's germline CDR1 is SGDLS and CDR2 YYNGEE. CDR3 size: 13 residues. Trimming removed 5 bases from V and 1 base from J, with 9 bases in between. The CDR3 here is CASRAQGNYGYTF. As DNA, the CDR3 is TGTGCCAGCAGAGCACAGGGTAACTATGGCTACACCTTC.